This TCR beta chain was recovered during a study of shared clonotypes between healthy human individuals. About the research overall: Contributing individuals were a couple of females and a few males aged 18 to 49.

Worth noting for this clone: No antigen is known for it.

The assay was immunoSEQ multiplex PCR, and TCRdb's table has in-frame clones only and misses some. The profile shows nearly 1,000,000 clones, more than 75% of them singletons. Germline V gene data show CDR1 as MNHNS and CDR2 as SASEGT. The J segment lost 0 bases and the V segment lost 1 base, leaving 5 bases of the junction unmatched. The CDR3 loop spans 16 amino acids. Notes on the study in general: An anticipated effect of sequencing depth on clonotype sharing among donors was recognized. It was the non-shared clonotypes that had lower generation probabilities than clonotypes shared by all four donors. The study drew on few donors, limiting represented genetic and exposure-history diversity.

Sequencing was performed on memory CD4+ T cells sorted from blood. Indicated subset: CD45RA-negative fraction. V and J are TRBV6-1 and TRBJ2-5; TRBD1 matches at 7 bases. The sequence derives from a man between 18 and 29 years old in good health. Here the CDR3 DNA reads TGTGCCAGCAGTGAAGGTAACAGGGGCTACCAAGAGACCCAGTACTTC. Amino acids: CASSEGNRGYQETQYF.